The 11 T cell receptor beta chains reported below all come from one sample, sequenced in a study of human T cells and chemical hapten exposure (dated by TCRdb to about 2021). The library was prepared using RACE. Sequencing took place on a NextSeq 500. The public reads were quality trimmed at Q25 with fastp and then assembled into clones with MiXCR by TCRdb, keeping productive beta chains. Rows are unified per CDR3 protein, each entry keeping the most common DNA and genes. Across this sample there are over 55,000 distinct CDR3 sequences, with over 8.5% seen only once. 1.4% of the sample rests with the top ten. According to the study, the label for this sample's time point signals: patch test 3, about 24 weeks after DPC sensitization. What this sample's treatment or condition label stands for: therapeutic diphenylcyclopropenone sensitization with weekly scalp DPC. Material: whole blood, obtained in connection with sensitization to the hapten diphenylcyclopropenone (DPC). The source is a woman aged 45-65 years with alopecia areata. Some clones in this sample may be carry-over from other donors' samples.

The chain employs TRBV5-1 and TRBJ1-5; TRBD1 matches 7 bases. J lost 4 bases, V lost 4 bases, and 8 bases had no gene match. Germline V CDR1 and CDR2: SGHRS, YFSETQ. The CDR3 spans 15 residues. The CDR3 nucleotides are TGCGCCAGCAGCCTAGGACAGGCCTCGAATCAGCCCCAGCATTTT. Amino acid sequence: CASSLGQASNQPQHF.

This clonotype came up many times. This chain links TRBV20-1 with TRBJ1-1; perhaps TRBD1 as D (6 bases). The germline gives CDR1 DFQATT, CDR2 SNEGSKA (reference sequence). V lost 1 base and J lost 2, with 14 bases in between. The CDR3 spans 15 residues. The CDR3 DNA is TGCAGTGCTAGAGGTCTGAGGGGGTCTAACACTGAAGCTTTCTTT. As protein: CSARGLRGSNTEAFF.

This clonotype was seen repeatedly, ten times or more. This rearrangement joins TRBV7-8 to TRBJ2-3; 9 bases align to TRBD1. Germline values: CDR1 SGHVS, CDR2 FQNEAQ. Trimming took 5 bases from V and 6 from J; bases not matched to a gene: 9. The CDR3 has 15 residues. CDR3 residues: CASSQGQGRIDTQYF. CDR3 in DNA: TGTGCCAGCAGCCAGGGACAGGGCAGAATTGATACGCAGTATTTT.

In this sample, this clonotype turned up a few times. This chain joins TRBV6-5 and TRBJ1-5; D gene ambiguous. CDR1 and CDR2 (germline): MNHEY, SVGAGI. The CDR3 runs to 14 residues. Trimming shortened V by 6 bases and J by 6 bases, and 15 bases separated the two germline ends. The CDR3 sequence is CASSPYGVPQPQHF. CDR3 nucleotide sequence: TGTGCCAGCAGCCCCTATGGTGTCCCTCAGCCCCAGCATTTT.

This clonotype was counted a few times. The V call is TRBV6-5, the J call TRBJ1-5, with unresolved D. Germline CDR1 reads MNHEY; CDR2 reads SVGAGI. This CDR3 has 14 residues. The V gene lost 0 bases and the J gene lost 4 bases, with 7 bases spanning the gap. This CDR3 is CASSYSSENQPQHF. CDR3 DNA sequence: TGTGCCAGCAGTTACTCCAGCGAGAATCAGCCCCAGCATTTT.

This clonotype was found a few times. The V call is TRBV6-1, the J call TRBJ2-7; D perhaps matches TRBD1 (6 bases). The CDR3 spans 14 residues. From germline, CDR1 is MNHNS and CDR2 SASEGT. Trimming removed 6 bases from V and 0 bases from J, with 12 bases in between. In DNA form, the CDR3 reads TGTGCCAGCAGCGCCCAGGGGAACTCCTACGAGCAGTACTTC. It specifies CASSAQGNSYEQYF.

This clonotype has a count of ten or more. The chain is built from TRBV5-4 and TRBJ2-5; possibly TRBD1 or TRBD2 for D (6 bases each). The V end lost 3 bases, the J end lost 9 bases, and 15 bases lay between the germline ends. The CDR3 is made up of 13 amino acids. The germline V gene has CDR1 SGHNT and CDR2 YYREEE (reference sequence). The chain's CDR3 is CASSSGGPRAQYF. CDR3 bases: TGTGCCAGCAGCTCCGGGGGCCCCAGGGCCCAGTACTTC.

The rearrangement uses TRBV2 and TRBJ2-5; D gene unclear. This CDR3 has 12 residues. The ends were cut back, 1 base at V and 7 bases at J, with 7 bases in the middle. The germline V gene encodes CDR1 SNHLY and CDR2 FYNNEI. The CDR3 spells CASSEETGTQYF. The CDR3 nucleotides are TGTGCCAGCAGTGAAGAGACCGGGACCCAGTACTTC.

The rearrangement uses TRBV6-6 and TRBJ2-7, with TRBD2 matching 8 bases. The CDR3 covers 17 residues. Trimming removed 0 bases from V and 2 bases from J; junction bases left unmatched: 9. In germline, CDR1 is MNHNY, CDR2 SVGAGI (reference sequence). Here the CDR3 reads CASSYSKGGRPTYEQYF. In DNA, the CDR3 is TGTGCCAGCAGTTACTCTAAAGGCGGGAGGCCCACCTACGAGCAGTACTTC.

CDR3 in DNA: TGTGCCAGCAGTTACTCCGGTAATGAAAAACTGTTTTTT. Encoded protein: CASSYSGNEKLFF. This sequence joins TRBV6-5 and TRBJ1-4, with unresolved D. The V end was cut by 0 bases, the J end by 4 bases, with 3 bases between. There are 13 residues in the CDR3. Germline-derived CDR1 and CDR2 are MNHEY and SVGAGI.

Many counts were recorded for this clonotype. J is TRBJ1-1 and V is TRBV7-9, with TRBD1 matching over 8 bases. CDR1 is SEHNR and CDR2 is FQNEAQ in the germline V gene (reference sequence). This CDR3 comprises 13 residues. With 2 bases clipped from V and 11 bases from J, the junction kept 7 bases outside the gene matches. The CDR3 DNA follows: TGTGCCAGCAGCTTATTGGGACAGGCTGCCGCTTTCTTT. Translating it yields CASSLLGQAAAFF.